The 22 T cell receptor beta chains below were found in one sample sequenced in a study of cytomegalovirus exposure and HLA in healthy donors. The PCR ran on 60 Vbeta and 13 Jbeta primers. Repertoires were generated with immunoSEQ multiplex PCR, while TCRdb's copy carries only in-frame clones and drops some. The table has some 130,000 clones, about 74% seen once; the top ten hold about 3.4%. The sample comprised PBMCs. The receptor source for this set is a man aged 40-49 years in good health and CMV-seronegative.

The chain uses TRBV5-1 and TRBJ1-1, with D maybe TRBD1 (5 bases). This CDR3 is built from 13 residues. The V gene's germline CDR1 is SGHRS and CDR2 YFSETQ. V was trimmed by 0 bases and J by 5 bases, leaving 8 bases between them. The CDR3 DNA sequence: TGCGCCAGCAGCTTGGCACAGGCAACTGAAGCTTTCTTT. The encoded protein is CASSLAQATEAFF.

Only a few counts were recorded for this clone. V and J are TRBV11-1 and TRBJ2-4, with TRBD1 identical over 7 bases. CDR1 is SGHAT, CDR2 FQDESV, per germline (reference sequence). Unmatched junction bases numbered 1, after V lost 3 bases and J lost 5 bases. The CDR3 is 13 amino acids. The CDR3 sequence: CASSFGQENIQYF. For the CDR3, the DNA is TGTGCCAGCAGCTTCGGACAGGAAAACATTCAGTACTTC.

The CDR3 here is CASSFWRGKNYEQYF. As DNA, the CDR3 is TGTGCCAGCAGTTTCTGGCGGGGGAAGAACTACGAGCAGTACTTC. The J gene is TRBJ2-7, the V gene TRBV28; TRBD2 matches 7 bases. The CDR3 extends over 15 amino acids. Germline assignment: CDR1 MDHEN and CDR2 SYDVKM. V dropped 3 bases and J dropped 3; count of bases not matched to a gene: 8.

The chain is built from TRBV6-6 and TRBJ1-2; maybe TRBD1 (6 bases). Germline values: CDR1 MNHNY, CDR2 SVGAGI (reference sequence). The CDR3 consists of 12 residues. The V end lost 6 bases, the J end lost 5 bases, and 10 bases lay between the germline ends. The CDR3 DNA follows: TGTGCCAGCAGGGAGACAGGATATGGCTACACCTTC. The encoded protein is CASRETGYGYTF.

This clone was seen a handful of times. The chain joins TRBV2 to TRBJ1-1; TRBD1 agrees at 8 bases. The germline V gene encodes CDR1 SNHLY and CDR2 FYNNEI. Trimming at V came to 11 bases and at J to 1 base, leaving 6 bases not matched to a gene. The CDR3 contains 13 residues. This CDR3 reads CAGRQGRNTEAFF. The CDR3 bases are TGTGCCGGACGACAGGGGAGGAACACTGAAGCTTTCTTT.

V and J are TRBV15 and TRBJ2-3; TRBD2 aligns across 9 bases. V gave up 1 base and J gave up 5 bases; unmatched junction bases: 4. There are 15 residues in the CDR3. The germline V gene encodes CDR1 LNHNV and CDR2 YYDKDF (reference sequence). CDR3 DNA: TGTGCCACCAGCAGAGCGGGACTAGCACAAGATACGCAGTATTTT. Amino acid sequence: CATSRAGLAQDTQYF.

The gene calls are TRBV7-2 and TRBJ2-7; 7 nucleotides line up with TRBD1. The CDR3 spans 15 residues. Germline lookup yields CDR1 SGHTA and CDR2 FQGNSA. Trimming cost V 2 bases and J 1 base; bases outside gene matches: 5. The chain's CDR3 is CASSLSRQGSYEQYF. DNA for the CDR3: TGTGCCAGCAGCTTATCCCGACAGGGTTCCTACGAGCAGTACTTC.

This clone came up a few times. This rearrangement joins TRBV19 to TRBJ2-7, with TRBD2 identical over 9 bases. Germline CDR1 LNHDA, CDR2 SQIVND (reference sequence). The CDR3 length is 13 residues. V shed 6 bases, J shed 4 bases, and the junction held 4 bases outside the gene matches. This CDR3 is CASRGTSWYEQYF. The CDR3 nucleotides are TGTGCCAGTAGAGGGACTAGCTGGTACGAGCAGTACTTC.

The J gene is TRBJ2-5, the V gene TRBV5-1; 11 bases fit TRBD2. Germline V gives CDR1 SGHRS, CDR2 YFSETQ. CDR3 length: 16 residues. V lost 4 bases, J lost 1 base, and 6 bases stayed unmatched. In DNA form, the CDR3 reads TGCGCCAGCAGCGCAACTAGCGGGGGCCGCCAAGAGACCCAGTACTTC. Translating gives CASSATSGGRQETQYF.

Only a few counts were recorded for this clone. The chain is built from TRBV5-4 and TRBJ2-3; TRBD2 matches 14 bases. CDR1 is SGHNT and CDR2 is YYREEE in the germline V gene (reference sequence). There are 17 residues in the CDR3. V shed 3 bases, J shed 2 bases, and the junction held 5 bases outside the gene matches. In DNA, the CDR3 is TGTGCCAGCAGCTCTAGACTAGCGGGGGGGCCCACAGATACGCAGTATTTT. It translates to CASSSRLAGGPTDTQYF.

This sequence joins TRBV6-5 and TRBJ2-4; a weak D match, TRBD1 (5 bases). CDR3 length: 15 amino acids. Germline CDR1 and CDR2: MNHEY and SVGAGI. V was clipped by 0 bases and J by 8 bases, with 14 bases between them. CDR3 sequence reads: CASSYSRLGRDIQYF. CDR3 nucleotide sequence: TGTGCCAGCAGTTACTCGCGATTGGGCAGGGACATTCAGTACTTC.

This chain uses TRBV10-3 with TRBJ2-7; 9 positions agree with TRBD1. The CDR3 is 14 amino acids. Germline-derived CDR1 and CDR2 are ENHRY and SYGVKD. The V segment lost 8 bases and the J segment 2 bases; nucleotides outside the gene matches: 7. The CDR3 is CAIGGDRVPYEQYF. CDR3 coding DNA: TGTGCCATCGGTGGGGACAGGGTCCCCTACGAGCAGTACTTC.

The rearrangement links TRBV5-1 to TRBJ1-1, with 9 bases fitting TRBD1. CDR1 and CDR2 (germline): SGHRS, YFSETQ. The CDR3 runs to 15 residues. The ends lost 5 bases at V and 1 base at J; junction bases unmatched: 6. The CDR3 DNA is TGCGCCAGCAGGATATCACAGGGGGCGAACACTGAAGCTTTCTTT. Translation gives CASRISQGANTEAFF.

The V and J genes are TRBV18 and TRBJ1-1; possibly TRBD1 for D (5 bases). V lost 2 bases and J lost 0, with 13 bases in between. From germline, CDR1 is KGHSH and CDR2 LQKENI. CDR3 length: 16 amino acids. The CDR3 protein is CASSPSVGQMNTEAFF. CDR3 in DNA: TGTGCCAGCTCACCATCCGTTGGACAAATGAACACTGAAGCTTTCTTT.

This sequence joins TRBV5-1 and TRBJ2-3; the D is unclear. Germline V gene lookup returns CDR1 SGHRS and CDR2 YFSETQ. This CDR3 is built from 14 residues. Trimming left V 4 bases short and J 5 bases short, with 14 bases between. This chain's CDR3 is CASSLVPLIDTQYF. The CDR3 DNA sequence: TGCGCCAGCAGCCTCGTGCCACTGATAGATACGCAGTATTTT.

The count of this clone is one. CDR3 nucleotides: TGTGCCAGCAGTTACGGTGAGGAGACCCAGTACTTC. This sequence encodes CASSYGEETQYF. V gene TRBV6-5 combines with J gene TRBJ2-5; D gene uncertain. V shed 2 bases and J shed 5 bases, with 6 bases lying between them. Per the germline V gene, CDR1 is MNHEY and CDR2 is SVGAGI. This CDR3 contains 12 residues.

This clone was seen a handful of times. In DNA form, the CDR3 reads TGTGCCAGCTCCGGGACAGGAAGGACCGGGGAGCTGTTTTTT. Translation gives CASSGTGRTGELFF. The chain recombines TRBV2 with TRBJ2-2; 8 nucleotides align to TRBD1. The CDR3 totals 14 residues. Germline V gives CDR1 SNHLY, CDR2 FYNNEI. J was trimmed by 5 bases and V by 8 bases; bases with no gene match: 7.

This clone was seen a single time. The V call is TRBV27, the J call TRBJ2-5; the match to TRBD1 covers 8 bases. Germline lookup yields CDR1 MNHEY and CDR2 SMNVEV (reference sequence). J lost 5 bases, V lost 4 bases, and 6 bases had no gene match. CDR3 length equals 14 residues. The chain's CDR3 is CASSWGTGIETQYF. The CDR3 region has the DNA TGTGCCAGCAGTTGGGGGACAGGCATCGAGACCCAGTACTTC.

The gene calls are TRBV5-1 and TRBJ1-4; the D is unclear. CDR1 is SGHRS, CDR2 YFSETQ, per germline. Between the trimmed V and J ends, which lost 0 bases and 2 bases, there was a span of 8 bases. The CDR3 is 15 residues long. CDR3 nucleotide sequence: TGCGCCAGCAGCTTGGTGAGGCCCACTAATGAAAAACTGTTTTTT. Its protein product is CASSLVRPTNEKLFF.

The chain is built from TRBV4-1 and TRBJ2-6, with 7 bases that match TRBD1. Unmatched junction bases numbered 8, after V lost 0 bases and J lost 3 bases. The CDR3 runs to 18 residues. Germline-derived CDR1 and CDR2 are MGHRA and YSYEKL. In DNA, the CDR3 is TGCGCCAGCAGCCAAGATCGGATAGGGGGCAATGGGGCCAACGTCCTGACTTTC. Protein sequence: CASSQDRIGGNGANVLTF.

The V gene is TRBV19, the J gene TRBJ2-7; 8 nucleotides agree with TRBD1. The CDR3 contains 13 residues. With V trimmed by 4 bases and J by 6 bases, 5 bases remained unmatched. The germline V gene has CDR1 LNHDA and CDR2 SQIVND (reference sequence). In DNA, the CDR3 is TGTGCCAGTAGTAGTTCAGGGGGCGGCGAGCAGTACTTC. Translating gives CASSSSGGGEQYF.

The chain links TRBV7-2 to TRBJ2-2, with TRBD1 matching over 8 bases. Germline assignment: CDR1 SGHTA and CDR2 FQGNSA. This CDR3 spans 15 amino acids. Unmatched junction bases numbered 6, after V lost 3 bases and J lost 6 bases. CDR3 amino acids: CASSLGQVGAGELFF. The CDR3 DNA reads TGTGCCAGCAGCTTGGGACAGGTTGGGGCCGGGGAGCTGTTTTTT. The full variable domain, its missing parts supplied by reference TRBV7-2 and TRBJ2-2, is GAGVSQSPSNKVTEKGKDVELRCDPISGHTALYWYRQSLGQGLEFLIYFQGNSAPDKSGLPSDRFSAERTGGSVSTLTIQRTQQEDSAVYLCASSLGQVGAGELFFGEGSRLTVL.